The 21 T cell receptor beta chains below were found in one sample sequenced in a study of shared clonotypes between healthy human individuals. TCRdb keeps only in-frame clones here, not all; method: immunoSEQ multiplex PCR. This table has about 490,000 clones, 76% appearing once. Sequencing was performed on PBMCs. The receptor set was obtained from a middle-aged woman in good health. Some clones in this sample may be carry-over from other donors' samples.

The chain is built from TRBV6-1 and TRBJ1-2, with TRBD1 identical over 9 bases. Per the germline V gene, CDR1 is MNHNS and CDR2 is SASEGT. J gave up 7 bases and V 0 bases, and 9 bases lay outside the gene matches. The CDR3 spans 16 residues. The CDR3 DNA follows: TGTGCCAGCAGTGAAGCCCCGGGACAGGGTGGGGCTGGCTACACCTTC. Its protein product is CASSEAPGQGGAGYTF.

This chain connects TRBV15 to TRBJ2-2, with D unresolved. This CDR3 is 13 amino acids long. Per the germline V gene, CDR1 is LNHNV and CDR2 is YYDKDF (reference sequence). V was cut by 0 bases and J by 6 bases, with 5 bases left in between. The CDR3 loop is CATSRDLPGELFF. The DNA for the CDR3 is TGTGCCACCAGCAGAGATCTCCCCGGGGAGCTGTTTTTT. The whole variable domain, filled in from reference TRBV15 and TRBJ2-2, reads DAMVIQNPRYQVTQFGKPVTLSCSQTLNHNVMYWYQQKSSQAPKLLFHYYDKDFNNEADTPDNFQSRRPNTSFCFLDIRSPGLGDTAMYLCATSRDLPGELFFGEGSRLTVL.

The CDR3 DNA reads TGTGCCAGCAGTTTAAGGGGGCAGGGCACTGAAGCTTTCTTT. The encoded protein is CASSLRGQGTEAFF. The chain combines TRBV27 with TRBJ1-1, with 7 bases that match TRBD1. This CDR3 is built from 14 residues. Germline CDR1 is MNHEY and CDR2 is SMNVEV (reference sequence). Losses at the gene ends were 2 bases for V and 4 bases for J; bases not matched to a gene: 4.

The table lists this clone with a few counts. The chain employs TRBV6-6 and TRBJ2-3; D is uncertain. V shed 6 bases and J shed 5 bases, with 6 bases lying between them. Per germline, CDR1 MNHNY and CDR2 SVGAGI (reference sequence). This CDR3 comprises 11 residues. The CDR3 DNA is TGTGCCAGCAGGACGGGAGATACGCAGTATTTT. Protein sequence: CASRTGDTQYF.

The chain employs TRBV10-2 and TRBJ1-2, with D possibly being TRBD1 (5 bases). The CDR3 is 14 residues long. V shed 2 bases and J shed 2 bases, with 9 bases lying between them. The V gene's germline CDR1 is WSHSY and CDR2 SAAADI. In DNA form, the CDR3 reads TGCGCCAGCAGTGAGGACAGATTAAACTATGGCTACACCTTC. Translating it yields CASSEDRLNYGYTF.

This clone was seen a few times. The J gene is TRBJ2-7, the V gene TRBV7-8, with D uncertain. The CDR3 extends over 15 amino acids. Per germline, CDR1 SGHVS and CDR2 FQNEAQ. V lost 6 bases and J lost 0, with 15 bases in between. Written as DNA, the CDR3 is TGTGCCAGCAGTTCGGACGGCAAGAGCTCCTACGAGCAGTACTTC. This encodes CASSSDGKSSYEQYF.

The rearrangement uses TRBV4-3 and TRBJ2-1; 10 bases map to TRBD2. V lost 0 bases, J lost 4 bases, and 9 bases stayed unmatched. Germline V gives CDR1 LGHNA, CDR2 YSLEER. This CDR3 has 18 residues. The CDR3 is CASSQELAGYPGYNEQFF. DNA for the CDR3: TGCGCCAGCAGCCAAGAACTAGCGGGATATCCGGGTTACAATGAGCAGTTCTTC.

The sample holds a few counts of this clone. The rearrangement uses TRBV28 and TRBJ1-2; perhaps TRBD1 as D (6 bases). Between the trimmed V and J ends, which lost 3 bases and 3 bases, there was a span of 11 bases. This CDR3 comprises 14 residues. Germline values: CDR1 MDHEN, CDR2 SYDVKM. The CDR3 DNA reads TGTGCCAGCAGTTTTCCCGGGGGGCACTATGGCTACACCTTC. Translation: CASSFPGGHYGYTF.

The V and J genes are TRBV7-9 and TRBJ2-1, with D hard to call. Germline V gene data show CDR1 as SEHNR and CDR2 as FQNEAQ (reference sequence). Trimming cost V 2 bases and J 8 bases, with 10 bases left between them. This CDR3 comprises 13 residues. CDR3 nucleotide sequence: TGTGCCAGCAGCTTATTCGAGGACCATGAGCAGTTCTTC. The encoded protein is CASSLFEDHEQFF.

This chain's CDR3 is CATSSSSGGYTDTQYF. CDR3 nucleotide sequence: TGTGCCACCAGCAGCTCAAGCGGGGGATACACAGATACGCAGTATTTT. This chain links TRBV15 with TRBJ2-3; 8 bases are shared with TRBD2. J was trimmed by 2 bases and V by 3 bases; bases with no gene match: 7. CDR3 size: 16 residues. Germline values: CDR1 LNHNV, CDR2 YYDKDF (reference sequence).

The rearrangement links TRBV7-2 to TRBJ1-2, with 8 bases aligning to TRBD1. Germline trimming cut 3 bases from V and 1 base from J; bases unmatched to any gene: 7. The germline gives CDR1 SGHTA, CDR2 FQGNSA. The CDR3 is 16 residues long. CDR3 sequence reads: CASSFQRTGHNYGYTF. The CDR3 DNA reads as TGTGCCAGCAGCTTCCAACGGACAGGGCATAACTATGGCTACACCTTC.

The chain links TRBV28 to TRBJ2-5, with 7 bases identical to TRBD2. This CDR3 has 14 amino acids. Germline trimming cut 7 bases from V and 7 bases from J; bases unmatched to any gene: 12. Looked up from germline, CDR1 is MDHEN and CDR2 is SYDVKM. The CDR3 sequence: CASTRATPGGTQYF. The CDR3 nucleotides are TGTGCCAGCACGAGGGCAACTCCGGGGGGGACCCAGTACTTC. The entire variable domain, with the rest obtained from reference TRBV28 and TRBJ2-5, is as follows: DVKVTQSSRYLVKRTGEKVFLECVQDMDHENMFWYRQDPGLGLRLIYFSYDVKMKEKGDIPEGYSVSREKKERFSLILESASTNQTSMYLCASTRATPGGTQYFGPGTRLLVL.

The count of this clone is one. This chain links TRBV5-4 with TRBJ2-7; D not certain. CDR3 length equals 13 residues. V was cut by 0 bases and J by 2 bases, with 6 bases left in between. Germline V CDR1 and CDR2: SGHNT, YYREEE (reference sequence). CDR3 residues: CASSLDPTYEQYF. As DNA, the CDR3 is TGTGCCAGCAGCTTGGACCCAACCTACGAGCAGTACTTC.

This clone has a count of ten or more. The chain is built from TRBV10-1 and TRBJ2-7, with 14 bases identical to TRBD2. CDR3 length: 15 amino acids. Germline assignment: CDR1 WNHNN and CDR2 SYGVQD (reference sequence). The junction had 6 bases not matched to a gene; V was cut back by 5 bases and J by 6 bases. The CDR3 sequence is CASSPGLAGVVEQYF. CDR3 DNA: TGCGCCAGCAGTCCGGGACTAGCGGGAGTTGTCGAGCAGTACTTC.

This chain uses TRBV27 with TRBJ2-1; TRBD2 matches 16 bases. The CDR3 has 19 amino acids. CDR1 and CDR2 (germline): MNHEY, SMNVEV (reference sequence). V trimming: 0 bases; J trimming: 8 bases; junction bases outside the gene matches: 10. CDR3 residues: CASSLSGTSGRALDDEQFF. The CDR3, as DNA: TGTGCCAGCAGTTTATCAGGGACTAGCGGGAGGGCCTTGGATGATGAGCAGTTCTTC.

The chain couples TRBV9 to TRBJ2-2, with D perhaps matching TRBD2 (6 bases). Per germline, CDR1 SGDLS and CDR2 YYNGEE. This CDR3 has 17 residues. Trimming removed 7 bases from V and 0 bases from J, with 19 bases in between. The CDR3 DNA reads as TGTGCCAGCGCCCAAGGTAGCGGAGGGACGAACACCGGGGAGCTGTTTTTT. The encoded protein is CASAQGSGGTNTGELFF.

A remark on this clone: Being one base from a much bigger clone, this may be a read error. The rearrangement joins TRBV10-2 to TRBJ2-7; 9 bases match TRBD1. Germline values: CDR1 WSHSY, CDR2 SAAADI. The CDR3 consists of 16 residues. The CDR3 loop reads CASSDPSGTGSYEQHF. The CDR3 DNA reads TGCGCCAGCAGTGACCCCTCCGGGACAGGGTCCTACGAGCAGCACTTC.

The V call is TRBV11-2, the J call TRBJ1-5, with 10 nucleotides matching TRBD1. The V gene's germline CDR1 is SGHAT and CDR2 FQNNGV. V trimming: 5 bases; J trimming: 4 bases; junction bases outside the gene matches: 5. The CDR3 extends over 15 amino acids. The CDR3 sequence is CASSRDRGPNQPQHF. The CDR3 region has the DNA TGTGCCAGCAGCCGGGACAGGGGCCCTAATCAGCCCCAGCATTTT.

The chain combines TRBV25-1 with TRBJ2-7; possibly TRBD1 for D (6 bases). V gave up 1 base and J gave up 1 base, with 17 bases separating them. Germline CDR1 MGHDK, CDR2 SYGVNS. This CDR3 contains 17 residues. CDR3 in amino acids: CASSESGHNMGSYEQYF. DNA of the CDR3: TGTGCCAGCAGTGAATCGGGACACAATATGGGGTCCTACGAGCAGTACTTC.

The CDR3 protein is CASSNDREVAEQYF. CDR3 DNA: TGTGCCAGCAGCAACGACAGGGAGGTCGCCGAGCAGTACTTC. This chain links TRBV6-5 with TRBJ2-7, with a weak D call TRBD1 (7 bases). The V gene lost 6 bases and the J gene lost 6 bases, with 18 bases spanning the gap. CDR1 is MNHEY, CDR2 SVGAGI, per germline. The CDR3 runs to 14 residues.

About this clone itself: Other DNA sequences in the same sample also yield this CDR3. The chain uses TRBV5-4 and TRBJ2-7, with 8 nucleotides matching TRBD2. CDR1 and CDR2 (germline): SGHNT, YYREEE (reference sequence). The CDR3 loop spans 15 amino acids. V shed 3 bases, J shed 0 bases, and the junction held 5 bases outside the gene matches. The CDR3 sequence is CASSSGGPSSYEQYF. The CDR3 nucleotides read TGTGCCAGCAGCTCGGGGGGGCCTAGCTCCTACGAGCAGTACTTC.